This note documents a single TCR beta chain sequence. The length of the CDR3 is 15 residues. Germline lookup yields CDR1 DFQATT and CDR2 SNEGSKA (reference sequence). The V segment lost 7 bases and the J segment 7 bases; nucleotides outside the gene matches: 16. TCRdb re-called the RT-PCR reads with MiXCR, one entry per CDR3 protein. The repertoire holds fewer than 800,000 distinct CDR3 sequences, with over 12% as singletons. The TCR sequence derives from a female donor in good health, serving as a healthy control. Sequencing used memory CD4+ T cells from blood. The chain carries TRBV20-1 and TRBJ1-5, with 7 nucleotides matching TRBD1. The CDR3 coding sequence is TGCAGTGTTTATGGAGACAGGGTGGCGGGACAGCCCCAGCATTTT. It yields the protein CSVYGDRVAGQPQHF.